These 10 T cell receptor beta chains were sequenced from one sample in a study of blood T cells in healthy people across ages. The use of a sample-barcoded 5' primer and a J-beta primer mix characterized a second PCR of about 7 to 12 cycles. TCRdb reprocessed the 5' RACE reads with MiXCR, giving one entry per CDR3 protein. The data hold 1.5 million to 2 million distinct CDR3 sequences, with around half observed a single time. Sequencing was performed on blood. All receptors derive from a woman aged 40 to 49 in good health.

This chain joins TRBV20-1 and TRBJ2-3; possibly TRBD2 for D (6 bases). Germline assignment: CDR1 DFQATT and CDR2 SNEGSKA (reference sequence). V dropped 6 bases and J dropped 5 bases, with 15 bases sitting between them. CDR3 length: 13 amino acids. The CDR3 DNA sequence: TGCAGTGCCGCCCCGGGGGTCGAAGATACGCAGTATTTT. It is translated as CSAAPGVEDTQYF.

The V call is TRBV4-1, the J call TRBJ2-5; 13 nucleotides agree with TRBD2. The ends lost 4 bases at V and 7 bases at J; junction bases unmatched: 12. The CDR3 consists of 17 residues. The germline CDR1 and CDR2 sequences are MGHRA and YSYEKL. CDR3 residues: CASSPRTSGGSLATQYF. CDR3 bases: TGCGCCAGCAGCCCGCGGACTAGCGGGGGAAGCCTAGCGACCCAGTACTTC.

There are a few counts of this clonotype. The V and J genes are TRBV20-1 and TRBJ1-5; D gene ambiguous. This CDR3 has 14 residues. The germline V gene encodes CDR1 DFQATT and CDR2 SNEGSKA (reference sequence). V shed 5 bases and J shed 3 bases, with 14 bases lying between them. The CDR3 region has the DNA TGCAGTGCTGACCATGGCAGTCCCAATCAGCCCCAGCATTTT. It specifies CSADHGSPNQPQHF.

This clonotype has more than one count but fewer than ten. This rearrangement joins TRBV12-3 or TRBV12-4 to TRBJ1-1; D gene uncertain. The CDR3 length is 13 residues. Trimming removed 6 bases at V and 4 bases at J, with 12 bases between. The CDR3 spells CASRSGVSTEAFF. CDR3 DNA: TGTGCCAGCAGATCCGGGGTAAGCACTGAAGCTTTCTTT.

J is TRBJ2-1 and V is TRBV4-1, with D possibly being TRBD2 (6 bases). The CDR3 has 18 residues. The germline V gene encodes CDR1 MGHRA and CDR2 YSYEKL. V was pared by 2 bases and J by 2 bases, with 19 bases between. In DNA form, the CDR3 reads TGCGCCAGCAGCCAAAGAGGAGGGTCCCTACGGCCCTACAATGAGCAGTTCTTC. Translation gives CASSQRGGSLRPYNEQFF.

This chain uses TRBV4-1 with TRBJ1-1; 11 nucleotides agree with TRBD1. CDR1 MGHRA and CDR2 YSYEKL come from the germline V gene. The CDR3 has 16 amino acids. V was clipped by 3 bases and J by 0 bases; unmatched bases: 3. The CDR3 loop reads CASSHGQGAMNTEAFF. The CDR3 DNA reads TGCGCCAGCAGCCACGGACAGGGGGCCATGAACACTGAAGCTTTCTTT.

The chain employs TRBV28 and TRBJ1-5, with 9 bases lining up with TRBD1. Germline V gives CDR1 MDHEN, CDR2 SYDVKM. The V segment lost 7 bases and the J segment 4 bases; nucleotides outside the gene matches: 5. The CDR3 consists of 14 residues. CDR3 loop: CASMGQGLNQPQHF. In DNA form, the CDR3 reads TGTGCCAGCATGGGACAGGGATTGAATCAGCCCCAGCATTTT.

V usage is TRBV20-1 and J usage is TRBJ2-1; 9 bases agree with TRBD1. Germline V gene sequence: CDR1 DFQATT, CDR2 SNEGSKA (reference sequence). V lost 6 bases, J lost 7 bases, and 13 bases stayed unmatched. The CDR3 consists of 15 residues. The CDR3 reads CSAPNRGRTENEQFF. DNA of the CDR3: TGCAGTGCACCGAACAGGGGGCGCACAGAGAATGAGCAGTTCTTC.

The chain has TRBV7-2 and TRBJ2-7; 9 bases map to TRBD1. Trimming took 3 bases from V and 12 from J; bases not matched to a gene: 15. Looked up from germline, CDR1 is SGHTA and CDR2 is FQGNSA. This CDR3 is 15 amino acids long. CDR3 DNA sequence: TGTGCCAGCAGCTTGGACAGGGGTCGGGGAGAGACCCGGTACTTC. Translating gives CASSLDRGRGETRYF.

V usage is TRBV11-1 and J usage is TRBJ2-1; D ambiguous. The J call could be wrong; TRBJ2-7 is a better fit for the DNA end. Germline CDR1 is SGHAT and CDR2 is FQDESV (reference sequence). There are 17 residues in the CDR3. CDR3 coding DNA: TGTGCCAGCAGCTTGGGAACCGATAGGTACAGTTACAATGAGCAGTACTTC. This translates into CASSLGTDRYSYNEQYF.